Shown below are 15 T cell receptor beta chains from a single sample sequenced in a study of blood T cell repertoires in COVID-19. Measured with immunoSEQ multiplex PCR; TCRdb has only the in-frame clones, and not every one. The sample includes about 70,000 clones, around 81% of them seen just once. The sequenced sample was peripheral blood. All receptors come from a woman in her sixties or seventies with acute or convalescent COVID-19.

The rearrangement uses TRBV28 and TRBJ2-1; 7 positions match TRBD2. This CDR3 comprises 15 residues. Trimming at V came to 8 bases and at J to 1 base, leaving 8 bases not matched to a gene. Looked up from germline, CDR1 is MDHEN and CDR2 is SYDVKM. The CDR3 region has the DNA TGTGCCAGCGGGGGGAGGGCCATATCCTACAATGAGCAGTTCTTC. Its translation is CASGGRAISYNEQFF.

V and J are TRBV12-2 and TRBJ1-5; the D call in the table, TRBD1, was not verified against the DNA. TRBV12-2 is a known pseudogene. This CDR3 comprises 17 residues. DNA of the CDR3: TGTGCAAGTCTCTTTCCGAAAACAGGGTATAGCAATCAGCCCCAGCATTTT. It yields the protein CASLFPKTGYSNQPQHF.

This clone was observed a few times. J is TRBJ2-2 and V is TRBV14, with D perhaps matching TRBD2 (5 bases). V was shortened by 4 bases and J by 1 base, with 13 bases between the two germline ends. The germline V gene encodes CDR1 SGHDN and CDR2 FVKESK. This CDR3 contains 16 residues. CDR3 nucleotides: TGTGCCAGCAGCCGCCGGGGAGCGGAGAACACCGGGGAGCTGTTTTTT. Residues: CASSRRGAENTGELFF.

The genes are TRBV12-5 and TRBJ2-7, with D hard to call. The V end was cut by 5 bases, the J end by 1 base, with 15 bases between. CDR1 is LGHNT and CDR2 is FRNRAP in the germline V gene. The CDR3 loop spans 15 amino acids. The CDR3 reads CASGPRGFSSYEQYF. The CDR3 DNA follows: TGTGCTAGTGGTCCCCGAGGCTTCTCTTCCTACGAGCAGTACTTC.

This chain uses TRBV5-6 with TRBJ1-6; tentative D call: TRBD1 (5 bases). Germline V lookup: CDR1 SGHDT, CDR2 YYEEEE. The CDR3 contains 17 residues. V was shortened by 4 bases and J by 9 bases, with 23 bases between the two germline ends. The CDR3 spells CASSRDLQVYPGSPLHF. CDR3 coding DNA: TGTGCCAGCAGCCGAGACCTACAGGTCTATCCGGGTTCACCCCTCCACTTT.

This clone is a singleton in its sample. This sequence joins TRBV11-1 and TRBJ2-5; 10 bases agree with TRBD2. Germline V gene sequence: CDR1 SGHAT, CDR2 FQDESV (reference sequence). The trim removed 5 bases at V and 2 bases at J, leaving 8 bases unmatched. This CDR3 contains 16 residues. CDR3 DNA: TGTGCCAGCAGCCTGAGGGGACTAGCGCTACAAGAGACCCAGTACTTC. It codes for CASSLRGLALQETQYF.

The chain recombines TRBV3-1 (or the pseudogene TRBV3-2) with TRBJ2-1; D not resolved. V was clipped by 0 bases and J by 4 bases, with 19 bases between them. The CDR3 loop spans 18 amino acids. CDR1 is LGHDT, CDR2 YNNKEL, per germline (reference sequence). The CDR3 DNA reads as TGTGCCAGCAGCCAAGAGATAAGTAACTCGGTTAGTTACAATGAGCAGTTCTTC. It codes for CASSQEISNSVSYNEQFF.

The chain is built from TRBV15 and TRBJ1-1; D is possibly TRBD1 (5 bases). CDR3 length: 13 amino acids. V was trimmed by 3 bases and J by 11 bases, leaving 16 bases between them. The germline CDR1 and CDR2 sequences are LNHNV and YYDKDF (reference sequence). The CDR3 sequence is CATSSGGVVTAFF. Here the CDR3 DNA reads TGTGCCACCAGCAGTGGAGGGGTTGTTACGGCTTTCTTT. Supplemented by reference TRBV15 and TRBJ1-1, the full variable domain reads DAMVIQNPRYQVTQFGKPVTLSCSQTLNHNVMYWYQQKSSQAPKLLFHYYDKDFNNEADTPDNFQSRRPNTSFCFLDIRSPGLGDTAMYLCATSSGGVVTAFFGQGTRLTVV.

V is TRBV5-1 and J is TRBJ1-1; D not resolved. The CDR3 sequence is 11 residues long. The V end was cut by 4 bases, the J end by 1 base, with 2 bases between. Germline CDR1 and CDR2: SGHRS and YFSETQ. The CDR3 here is CASSQNTEAFF. The DNA for the CDR3 is TGCGCCAGCAGCCAGAACACTGAAGCTTTCTTT.

In this sample, this clone turned up once. The V and J genes are TRBV11-2 and TRBJ2-1, with 11 bases matching TRBD2. Per the germline V gene, CDR1 is SGHAT and CDR2 is FQNNGV. The CDR3 runs to 16 residues. The trim removed 3 bases at V and 1 base at J, leaving 2 bases unmatched. In DNA form, the CDR3 reads TGTGCCAGCAGCTTCACTAGCGGGAGTTCCTACAATGAGCAGTTCTTC. Amino acids: CASSFTSGSSYNEQFF.

About this clone itself: This same CDR3 is encoded by further DNA sequences in the sample. The chain employs TRBV6-5 and TRBJ1-3; perhaps TRBD1 as D (5 bases). The CDR3 is made up of 14 amino acids. Germline loops: CDR1 MNHEY, CDR2 SVGAGI. The germline V and J ends were trimmed by 8 bases and 4 bases, with 15 bases remaining between them. CDR3 in DNA: TGTGCCAGCTCGGGGGGGGGATCCGGAAACACCATATATTTT. Amino acid sequence: CASSGGGSGNTIYF.

J is TRBJ1-6 and V is TRBV6-5; D not certain. This CDR3 spans 13 amino acids. Per germline, CDR1 MNHEY and CDR2 SVGAGI. The V and J ends lost 10 bases and 8 bases respectively, with 15 bases between them. The CDR3 nucleotides read TGTGCCATCCGACCCTCTGGGCATTCACCCCTCCACTTT. Amino acids: CAIRPSGHSPLHF.

This chain connects TRBV19 to TRBJ1-4; 9 positions match TRBD1. The ends lost 9 bases at V and 5 bases at J; junction bases unmatched: 10. Germline V gene data show CDR1 as LNHDA and CDR2 as SQIVND (reference sequence). The CDR3 consists of 15 residues. In DNA form, the CDR3 reads TGTGCCAGCACCGAGCGCGGGACAGGGAATGAAAAACTGTTTTTT. Translating it yields CASTERGTGNEKLFF.

The V and J genes are TRBV2 and TRBJ1-4; D may be TRBD1 (6 bases). The V end lost 1 base, the J end lost 17 bases, and 11 bases lay between the germline ends. The CDR3 loop spans 11 amino acids. Germline assignment: CDR1 SNHLY and CDR2 FYNNEI. The CDR3 loop reads CASSEDRARFF. CDR3 coding DNA: TGTGCCAGCAGTGAAGACAGGGCGCGTTTTTTT.

V gene TRBV27 combines with J gene TRBJ1-6; D uncertain. The CDR3 is 14 amino acids. Trimming removed 8 bases at V and 10 bases at J, with 18 bases between. The germline gives CDR1 MNHEY, CDR2 SMNVEV (reference sequence). The CDR3, as DNA: TGTGCCAGCGCAGGTAGCCGGCGGGGATCACCCCTCCACTTT. This encodes CASAGSRRGSPLHF.